This T cell receptor (beta chain) was identified in a study of blood T cell repertoires in COVID-19. Study overall: Some COVID-19 samples were acute and others convalescent; all came from the United States, Italy and Spain. From T cells, B-cell-depleted T cells, or PBMCs came the material, which was cDNA or gDNA.

This CDR3 contains 18 residues. Germline-derived CDR1 and CDR2 are SGHAT and FQNNGV. V gave up 4 bases and J gave up 0 bases; unmatched junction bases: 11. Per the authors' pipeline: Nucleated cell number was recorded as an estimate derived from reference gene primer amplification. Libraries were prepared by immunoSEQ multiplex PCR; TCRdb keeps only in-frame clonotypes and omits some of them. That table furnishes V, J and clone size, whereas the DNA furnished D and trimming. The repertoire has about 170,000 clones, roughly four fifths of them found once; the top ten carry 10% to 15%. The rearrangement links TRBV11-2 to TRBJ2-1, with 8 bases fitting TRBD2. This clonotype originated in a man aged 45-65 years who had recovered from COVID-19. Sequencing was performed on PBMCs or T cells enriched from blood (not recorded which). The CDR3 protein is CASSSSLAGIGSYNEQFF. CDR3 bases: TGTGCCAGCAGCTCCAGTTTAGCGGGAATTGGCTCCTACAATGAGCAGTTCTTC.